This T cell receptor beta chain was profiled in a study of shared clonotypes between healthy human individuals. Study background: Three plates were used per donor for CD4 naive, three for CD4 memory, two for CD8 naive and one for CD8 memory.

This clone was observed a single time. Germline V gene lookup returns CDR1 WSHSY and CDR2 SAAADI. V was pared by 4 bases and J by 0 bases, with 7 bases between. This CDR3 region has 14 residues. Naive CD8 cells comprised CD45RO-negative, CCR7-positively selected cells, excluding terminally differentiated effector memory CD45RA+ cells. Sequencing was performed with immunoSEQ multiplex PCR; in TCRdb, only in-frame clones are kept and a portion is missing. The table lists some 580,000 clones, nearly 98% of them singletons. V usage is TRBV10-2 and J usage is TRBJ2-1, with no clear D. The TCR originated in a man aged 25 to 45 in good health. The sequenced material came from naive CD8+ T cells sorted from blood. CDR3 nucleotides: TGCGCCAGCAGTGGCCTCGACTCCTACAATGAGCAGTTCTTC. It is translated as CASSGLDSYNEQFF.